This T cell receptor beta chain was recovered during a study of T cell responses to AZD1222 COVID-19 vaccine. Study-wide results and caveats: Clonal diversity was possibly underestimated; the donors were predominantly white British and more often female.

For this clone: Its target is not known.

Germline CDR1 and CDR2: LNHDA and SQIVND (reference sequence). The V end was cut by 6 bases, the J end by 6 bases, with 17 bases between. The CDR3 spans 14 residues. Clones were sequenced by immunoSEQ multiplex PCR, and TCRdb holds only the in-frame ones, with some missing. This repertoire shows tens of thousands of clones, roughly 86% found once; its top ten account for 4.5% to 6%. This clonotype was sampled from an adult in good health. The sequencing used peripheral blood, collected on day 0 of AZD1222 vaccination. The chain recombines TRBV19 with TRBJ1-1, with D possibly being TRBD1 (6 bases). The CDR3 region is CASRIQGVGAEAFF. The DNA of the CDR3 is TGTGCCAGTAGAATACAGGGAGTCGGGGCTGAAGCTTTCTTT.